Listed here are 27 T cell receptor beta chains from one sample, sequenced in a study of blood T cell repertoires in COVID-19. TCRdb's copy holds only in-frame clones and misses some; the assay was immunoSEQ multiplex PCR. The sample shows around 140,000 clones, 70% to 80% of them seen only once. The sample comprised peripheral blood. Receptors were obtained from a man aged 50-60 years with acute or convalescent COVID-19.

The chain couples TRBV7-2 to TRBJ1-1; D call uncertain. The CDR3 length is 13 residues. V shed 5 bases and J shed 3 bases, with 10 bases lying between them. Germline CDR1 SGHTA, CDR2 FQGNSA. CDR3 region: CASSPGGDTEAFF. CDR3 in DNA: TGTGCCAGCAGCCCAGGCGGGGACACTGAAGCTTTCTTT.

This chain connects TRBV11-2 to TRBJ1-2; D is perhaps TRBD1 (6 bases). Germline V lookup: CDR1 SGHAT, CDR2 FQNNGV. Trimming took 5 bases from V and 6 from J, leaving 22 bases between them. This CDR3 is built from 16 residues. The CDR3 is CASSPLGGRVLDGYTF. CDR3 bases: TGTGCCAGCAGCCCCCTGGGGGGGCGCGTATTGGATGGCTACACCTTC. Combining the CDR3 with reference TRBV11-2 and TRBJ1-2 gives the whole variable domain EAGVAQSPRYKIIEKRQSVAFWCNPISGHATLYWYQQILGQGPKLLIQFQNNGVVDDSQLPKDRFSAERLKGVDSTLKIQPAKLEDSAVYLCASSPLGGRVLDGYTFGSGTRLTVV.

The chain uses TRBV6-2 or TRBV6-3 and TRBJ1-6, with 12 bases fitting TRBD1. The CDR3 spans 21 residues. J gave up 3 bases and V 6 bases, and 18 bases lay outside the gene matches. CDR1 MNHEY and CDR2 SVGEGT come from the germline V gene. This CDR3 reads CASSGTGTGGFFGFYNSPLHF. CDR3 in DNA: TGTGCCAGCAGCGGTACCGGGACAGGGGGCTTTTTTGGCTTCTATAATTCACCCCTCCACTTT.

The chain uses TRBV12-3 or TRBV12-4 and TRBJ1-2, with 8 bases fitting TRBD1. V dropped 5 bases and J dropped 7; count of bases not matched to a gene: 6. This CDR3 region has 13 residues. CDR3 region: CASSIPDRGGYTF. DNA for the CDR3: TGTGCCAGCAGTATACCAGACAGGGGTGGCTACACCTTC.

This clone was seen once. The chain is built from TRBV6-1 and TRBJ1-4; unclear D gene. In germline, CDR1 is MNHNS, CDR2 SASEGT. The CDR3 spans 15 residues. V dropped 1 base and J dropped 8 bases, with 14 bases sitting between them. The CDR3 nucleotides are TGTGCCAGCAGTGAAGTATGGGGAGGTGGCGAAAAACTGTTTTTT. It translates to CASSEVWGGGEKLFF.

This chain links TRBV2 with TRBJ2-1, with D tentatively TRBD2 (5 bases). Per the germline V gene, CDR1 is SNHLY and CDR2 is FYNNEI. CDR3 length equals 14 residues. Between the trimmed V and J ends, which lost 3 bases and 5 bases, there was a span of 11 bases. CDR3 in amino acids: CASSERRNDNEQFF. The DNA for the CDR3 is TGTGCCAGCAGTGAGCGGAGGAATGACAATGAGCAGTTCTTC.

This sequence joins TRBV6-5 and TRBJ2-1; possible D gene TRBD1, 5 bases. This CDR3 has 13 amino acids. Trimming cost V 7 bases and J 2 bases, with 9 bases left between them. Germline V lookup: CDR1 MNHEY, CDR2 SVGAGI. This CDR3 is CASKMDTYNEQFF. CDR3 DNA: TGTGCCAGCAAGATGGACACCTACAATGAGCAGTTCTTC.

The chain joins TRBV6-5 to TRBJ1-2; no clear D gene. The germline V gene has CDR1 MNHEY and CDR2 SVGAGI. This CDR3 spans 13 amino acids. V lost 0 bases and J lost 2, with 4 bases in between. The CDR3 loop is CASSYSQNYGYTF. CDR3 nucleotide sequence: TGTGCCAGCAGTTACTCACAGAACTATGGCTACACCTTC.

The chain joins TRBV30 to TRBJ1-2, with TRBD1 as a possible D gene (5 bases). Looked up from germline, CDR1 is GTSNPN and CDR2 is SVGIG (reference sequence). Between the trimmed V and J ends, which lost 3 bases and 3 bases, there was a span of 14 bases. The CDR3 has 14 residues. CDR3 region: CAWSRTGQHYGYTF. CDR3 coding DNA: TGTGCCTGGAGCCGGACCGGACAACACTATGGCTACACCTTC.

The rearrangement links TRBV30 to TRBJ1-1; no definite D call. With 0 bases removed from V and 3 bases from J, the gap between germline ends came to 8 bases. CDR3 length equals 13 residues. The germline V gene encodes CDR1 GTSNPN and CDR2 SVGIG (reference sequence). The CDR3 sequence: CAWSVGGYTEAFF. The DNA for the CDR3 is TGTGCCTGGAGTGTCGGAGGGTACACTGAAGCTTTCTTT.

This rearrangement joins TRBV10-2 to TRBJ1-5; D may be TRBD1 (5 bases). This CDR3 region has 15 residues. Germline V lookup: CDR1 WSHSY, CDR2 SAAADI. Deletions cut 5 bases from V and 7 bases from J, with 18 bases between. The CDR3: CASSHRGIEWQPQHF. The CDR3 DNA reads TGCGCCAGCAGTCACCGGGGGATCGAATGGCAGCCCCAGCATTTT.

The V gene is TRBV9, the J gene TRBJ1-1; unclear D gene. Germline values: CDR1 SGDLS, CDR2 YYNGEE. The CDR3 covers 15 residues. The V end lost 4 bases, the J end lost 1 base, and 14 bases lay between the germline ends. CDR3 bases: TGTGCCAGCAGCCTCCGTGGCACCCCGAACACTGAAGCTTTCTTT. Translation: CASSLRGTPNTEAFF.

This chain joins TRBV30 and TRBJ2-2, with D perhaps TRBD1 (6 bases). From germline, CDR1 is GTSNPN and CDR2 SVGIG (reference sequence). The CDR3 consists of 14 residues. V was cut by 4 bases and J by 4 bases, with 13 bases left in between. CDR3 in amino acids: CAWTSTGRTGELFF. The CDR3 DNA sequence: TGTGCCTGGACCTCGACAGGACGCACCGGGGAGCTGTTTTTT.

V is TRBV10-3 and J is TRBJ1-6; D ambiguous. V dropped 3 bases and J dropped 3 bases, with 12 bases sitting between them. The length of the CDR3 is 16 residues. CDR1 is ENHRY and CDR2 is SYGVKD in the germline V gene. The CDR3 is CAISETASDYNSPLHF. The CDR3 bases are TGTGCCATCAGTGAAACCGCCAGCGACTATAATTCACCCCTCCACTTT.

The chain carries TRBV6-1 and TRBJ1-2; maybe TRBD1 (6 bases). The V and J ends lost 1 base and 8 bases respectively, with 11 bases between them. This CDR3 has 13 amino acids. Per the germline V gene, CDR1 is MNHNS and CDR2 is SASEGT. CDR3 protein: CASSEVRGDGYTF. Here the CDR3 DNA reads TGTGCCAGCAGTGAAGTCAGGGGTGACGGCTACACCTTC.

The V call is TRBV4-1, the J call TRBJ2-5; 7 bases match TRBD1. Trimming cost V 0 bases and J 9 bases; bases outside gene matches: 7. This CDR3 comprises 14 residues. CDR1 and CDR2 from the germline V gene are MGHRA and YSYEKL. CDR3 DNA sequence: TGCGCCAGCAGCCAAGATGTAGGGGGCGAACCCCAGTACTTC. It specifies CASSQDVGGEPQYF.

V and J are TRBV6-6 and TRBJ1-1; possible D gene TRBD1, 5 bases. CDR3 size: 13 residues. Germline CDR1 is MNHNY and CDR2 is SVGAGI (reference sequence). Trimming shortened V by 2 bases and J by 3 bases, and 7 bases separated the two germline ends. CDR3 sequence reads: CASSYGGDTEAFF. In DNA form, the CDR3 reads TGTGCCAGCAGTTACGGGGGGGACACTGAAGCTTTCTTT.

The chain has TRBV7-8 and TRBJ1-1, with unresolved D. In germline, CDR1 is SGHVS, CDR2 FQNEAQ. Deletions cut 1 base from V and 5 bases from J, with 11 bases between. CDR3 length: 14 residues. CDR3 DNA: TGTGCCAGCAGCTTAGAAGCCCTGGTGACTGAAGCTTTCTTT. It encodes CASSLEALVTEAFF.

The chain has TRBV19 and TRBJ1-6; D may be TRBD1 (6 bases). The CDR3 is 19 residues long. Trimming cost V 5 bases and J 7 bases, with 27 bases left between them. The V gene's germline CDR1 is LNHDA and CDR2 SQIVND (reference sequence). DNA of the CDR3: TGTGCCAGTAGTTATCTAGGTTTGACAGGCCTAAGAAAGAATTCACCCCTCCACTTT. Translation gives CASSYLGLTGLRKNSPLHF. Filled out from reference TRBV19 and TRBJ1-6, the complete variable domain reads DGGITQSPKYLFRKEGQNVTLSCEQNLNHDAMYWYRQDPGQGLRLIYYSQIVNDFQKGDIAEGYSVSREKKESFPLTVTSAQKNPTAFYLCASSYLGLTGLRKNSPLHFGNGTRLTVT.

This clone has more than one count but fewer than ten. This rearrangement joins TRBV9 to TRBJ1-2; D ambiguous. V was clipped by 0 bases and J by 2 bases, with 8 bases between them. Germline V CDR1 and CDR2: SGDLS, YYNGEE. The CDR3 is made up of 14 amino acids. The CDR3 here is CASSVGAANYGYTF. CDR3 coding DNA: TGTGCCAGCAGCGTAGGGGCAGCCAACTATGGCTACACCTTC.

This clone came up a few times. The gene calls are TRBV6-1 and TRBJ2-5; possibly TRBD2 for D (5 bases). V dropped 2 bases and J dropped 5 bases, with 9 bases sitting between them. The CDR3 totals 13 residues. Germline CDR1 MNHNS, CDR2 SASEGT. CDR3 bases: TGTGCCAGCAGTGAATCCCCGGGGGAGACCCAGTACTTC. Translated: CASSESPGETQYF.

This rearrangement joins TRBV3-1 (or the pseudogene TRBV3-2) to TRBJ2-3; D is possibly TRBD1 (6 bases). The germline V and J ends were trimmed by 3 bases and 4 bases, with 14 bases remaining between them. The CDR3 runs to 15 residues. Per germline, CDR1 LGHDT and CDR2 YNNKEL (reference sequence). CDR3 residues: CASSQTGGEADTQYF. The DNA for the CDR3 is TGTGCCAGCAGCCAGACAGGAGGTGAAGCAGATACGCAGTATTTT.

J is TRBJ1-3 and V is TRBV9; D remains unclear. The CDR3 consists of 14 residues. CDR1 and CDR2 (germline): SGDLS, YYNGEE. V lost 2 bases to trimming and J lost 7 bases, with 13 bases between them. The CDR3, as DNA: TGTGCCAGCAGCGTCGACCTTTCGGGTAACACCATATATTTT. It codes for CASSVDLSGNTIYF.

The rearrangement links TRBV24-1 to TRBJ2-7; no definite D call. The germline V gene encodes CDR1 KGHDR and CDR2 SFDVKD. The CDR3 runs 15 residues. Trimming shortened V by 0 bases and J by 4 bases, and 12 bases separated the two germline ends. The CDR3 region has the DNA TGTGCCACCAGTGATTTGAAACTCCGGTTTTACGAGCAGTACGTC. Translating gives CATSDLKLRFYEQYV.

The rearrangement uses TRBV7-8 and TRBJ1-2, with 9 nucleotides matching TRBD1. The CDR3 runs to 18 residues. Germline-derived CDR1 and CDR2 are SGHVS and FQNEAQ. The V segment lost 5 bases and the J segment 2 bases; nucleotides outside the gene matches: 15. This CDR3 reads CASSPRLGQGTSNYGYTF. CDR3 in DNA: TGTGCCAGCAGCCCTCGCTTGGGACAGGGAACCTCCAACTATGGCTACACCTTC.

This clone has a handful of counts. The V call is TRBV6-6, the J call TRBJ1-5; TRBD1 is a possible D gene (5 bases). Germline V lookup: CDR1 MNHNY, CDR2 SVGAGI (reference sequence). V gave up 6 bases and J gave up 4 bases, with 16 bases separating them. The CDR3 extends over 15 amino acids. In DNA form, the CDR3 reads TGTGCCAGCAGCCCAGACAGCTCCCTTAATCAGCCCCAGCATTTT. Amino acids: CASSPDSSLNQPQHF.

The CDR3 sequence is CASSYRGSSPLHF. CDR3 DNA: TGTGCCAGCAGTTACAGGGGCTCGTCACCCCTCCACTTT. V gene TRBV12-3 or TRBV12-4 combines with J gene TRBJ1-6, with 7 nucleotides matching TRBD1. CDR3 length: 13 residues. V lost 4 bases, J lost 10 bases, and 4 bases stayed unmatched.